The next 26 T cell receptor beta chains were all read from a single sample in a study of neoadjuvant nivolumab and ipilimumab in lung cancer. The repertoire was sequenced with immunoSEQ multiplex PCR; TCRdb's copy has only in-frame clones and lacks some. The data contain 9,100 or so clones, around three quarters of them singletons. Sample: tumor tissue, taken after neoadjuvant nivolumab, alone or with ipilimumab, at or shortly before surgery. All receptors derive from an adult with non-small cell lung cancer.

J is TRBJ2-2 and V is TRBV19, with TRBD2 identical over 13 bases. Trimming at V came to 7 bases and at J to 7 bases, leaving 9 bases not matched to a gene. Per germline, CDR1 LNHDA and CDR2 SQIVND (reference sequence). The CDR3 loop spans 16 amino acids. The CDR3 loop reads CASTKLAGGLGGELFF. Written as DNA, the CDR3 is TGTGCCAGTACCAAACTAGCGGGAGGGCTTGGCGGGGAGCTGTTTTTT.

This rearrangement joins TRBV19 to TRBJ2-5; 8 positions match TRBD2. The CDR3 has 14 residues. Germline V CDR1 and CDR2: LNHDA, SQIVND (reference sequence). The junction had 13 bases not matched to a gene; V was cut back by 9 bases and J by 7 bases. CDR3 sequence: CASTTSGSGGTQYF. The CDR3 DNA follows: TGTGCCAGCACCACGAGCGGGAGTGGTGGGACCCAGTACTTC.

The chain has TRBV28 and TRBJ2-7; 7 bases match TRBD1. Germline CDR1 MDHEN, CDR2 SYDVKM. V lost 4 bases and J lost 0; bases outside the gene matches: 6. This CDR3 contains 15 residues. CDR3 sequence: CASSSSTGSSYEQYF. CDR3 bases: TGTGCCAGCAGTTCCTCGACAGGGAGCTCCTACGAGCAGTACTTC.

This clone was recorded a few times. The chain carries TRBV18 and TRBJ2-2; TRBD2 matches 12 bases. Unmatched junction bases numbered 6, after V lost 3 bases and J lost 4 bases. The CDR3 spans 17 residues. Germline V gene sequence: CDR1 KGHSH, CDR2 LQKENI. The CDR3 nucleotides are TGTGCCAGCTCACCTCCTAGACTAGCGGGAGCCACCGGGGAGCTGTTTTTT. It is translated as CASSPPRLAGATGELFF.

The chain has TRBV6-5 and TRBJ2-3, with D uncertain. Germline V CDR1 and CDR2: MNHEY, SVGAGI. Trimming removed 5 bases at V and 0 bases at J, with 0 bases between. CDR3 size: 11 residues. This CDR3 reads CASSSTDTQYF. CDR3 coding DNA: TGTGCCAGCAGTAGCACAGATACGCAGTATTTT.

This sequence joins TRBV7-2 and TRBJ2-3, with TRBD2 as a possible D gene (6 bases). Germline V gives CDR1 SGHTA, CDR2 FQGNSA. V gave up 5 bases and J gave up 2 bases, with 20 bases separating them. This CDR3 spans 17 amino acids. The CDR3 spells CASSPPDWRDYTDTQYF. CDR3 coding DNA: TGTGCCAGCAGCCCCCCCGACTGGCGGGATTACACAGATACGCAGTATTTT. The variable domain in full, completed from reference TRBV7-2 and TRBJ2-3, reads GAGVSQSPSNKVTEKGKDVELRCDPISGHTALYWYRQSLGQGLEFLIYFQGNSAPDKSGLPSDRFSAERTGGSVSTLTIQRTQQEDSAVYLCASSPPDWRDYTDTQYFGPGTRLTVL.

The chain uses TRBV7-9 and TRBJ2-5; 9 nucleotides match TRBD2. The V segment lost 8 bases and the J segment 5 bases; nucleotides outside the gene matches: 6. This CDR3 region has 13 residues. Germline lookup yields CDR1 SEHNR and CDR2 FQNEAQ (reference sequence). The CDR3 is CASGRTSVETQYF. CDR3 nucleotides: TGTGCCAGCGGAAGGACTAGCGTGGAGACCCAGTACTTC. Combining the CDR3 with reference TRBV7-9 and TRBJ2-5 gives the whole variable domain DTGVSQNPRHKITKRGQNVTFRCDPISEHNRLYWYRQTLGQGPEFLTYFQNEAQLEKSRLLSDRFSAERPKGSFSTLEIQRTEQGDSAMYLCASGRTSVETQYFGPGTRLLVL.

V usage is TRBV7-2 and J usage is TRBJ2-4, with 7 bases aligning to TRBD1. The V and J ends lost 0 bases and 5 bases, in that order; junction bases with no gene match: 1. CDR3 length: 14 amino acids. Germline CDR1 is SGHTA and CDR2 is FQGNSA. The CDR3 region has the DNA TGTGCCAGCAGCTTAGCGGGACAGCAAAACATTCAGTACTTC. Residues: CASSLAGQQNIQYF.

This chain joins TRBV30 and TRBJ1-1; D is unclear. V gave up 3 bases and J gave up 4 bases, with 12 bases separating them. The germline V gene encodes CDR1 GTSNPN and CDR2 SVGIG (reference sequence). This CDR3 comprises 13 residues. This chain's CDR3 is CAWRRSGGTEAFF. CDR3 DNA: TGTGCCTGGAGACGCTCGGGAGGCACTGAAGCTTTCTTT.

CDR3 protein: CASSAGLADSSYEQYF. CDR3 sequence (DNA): TGTGCCAGCAGTGCGGGACTAGCGGACAGCTCCTACGAGCAGTACTTC. The chain couples TRBV27 to TRBJ2-7; 11 bases are shared with TRBD2. CDR3 length equals 16 residues. In germline, CDR1 is MNHEY, CDR2 SMNVEV (reference sequence). Trimming at V came to 5 bases and at J to 0 bases, leaving 6 bases not matched to a gene.

This chain links TRBV5-1 with TRBJ2-3, with 10 bases aligning to TRBD2. Germline V lookup: CDR1 SGHRS, CDR2 YFSETQ. This CDR3 is built from 17 residues. The junction had 8 bases not matched to a gene; V was cut back by 4 bases and J by 0 bases. CDR3 amino acids: CASSGSGTSDSTDTQYF. In nucleotides, the CDR3 is TGCGCCAGCAGCGGCTCCGGGACTAGCGACAGCACAGATACGCAGTATTTT.

The rearrangement links TRBV5-1 to TRBJ2-1, with TRBD2 matching 7 bases. Unmatched junction bases numbered 5, after V lost 0 bases and J lost 8 bases. From germline, CDR1 is SGHRS and CDR2 YFSETQ. The CDR3 totals 14 residues. The CDR3 here is CASSLDSAGDEQFF. The CDR3 DNA follows: TGCGCCAGCAGCTTGGATAGTGCGGGAGATGAGCAGTTCTTC.

The chain joins TRBV7-2 to TRBJ1-1, with 8 nucleotides matching TRBD1. There are 13 residues in the CDR3. Trimming at V came to 5 bases and at J to 11 bases, leaving 10 bases not matched to a gene. Germline CDR1 is SGHTA and CDR2 is FQGNSA. The CDR3 DNA sequence: TGTGCCAGCAGCCCAGGGGGCAGGGACGGGGCTTTCTTT. Translated: CASSPGGRDGAFF.

This sequence joins TRBV5-1 and TRBJ2-7; TRBD1 agrees at 8 bases. The length of the CDR3 is 15 residues. Germline V CDR1 and CDR2: SGHRS, YFSETQ. V was clipped by 3 bases and J by 0 bases; unmatched bases: 5. CDR3 region: CASSSWTGPSYEQYF. CDR3 nucleotides: TGCGCCAGCAGCTCGTGGACAGGGCCCTCCTACGAGCAGTACTTC.

The J gene is TRBJ1-1, the V gene TRBV11-3; TRBD1 aligns across 7 bases. Germline-derived CDR1 and CDR2 are SGHNT and YENEEA. CDR3 size: 14 residues. Trimming took 8 bases from V and 5 from J; bases not matched to a gene: 11. The CDR3 DNA sequence: TGTGCCAGCGGACCAGGGGGGGCCGGGACTGAAGCTTTCTTT. Its translation is CASGPGGAGTEAFF.

J is TRBJ2-7 and V is TRBV7-9; D gene unclear. Trimming cost V 0 bases and J 6 bases, with 6 bases left between them. The CDR3 has 12 amino acids. Germline V gives CDR1 SEHNR, CDR2 FQNEAQ (reference sequence). This CDR3 reads CASSLAPVEQYF. CDR3 nucleotide sequence: TGTGCCAGCAGCTTAGCCCCAGTCGAGCAGTACTTC.

The rearrangement links TRBV10-2 to TRBJ2-1; 11 bases align to TRBD2. V gave up 1 base and J gave up 4 bases; unmatched junction bases: 3. CDR1 and CDR2 from the germline V gene are WSHSY and SAAADI. The CDR3 totals 16 residues. The CDR3 spells CASSEWGTSGYNEQFF. In DNA, the CDR3 is TGCGCCAGCAGTGAGTGGGGGACTAGCGGTTACAATGAGCAGTTCTTC.

The rearrangement uses TRBV5-6 and TRBJ1-2; 9 nucleotides align to TRBD1. The CDR3 is 13 amino acids. Germline values: CDR1 SGHDT, CDR2 YYEEEE. Trimming removed 6 bases from V and 4 bases from J; junction bases left unmatched: 4. The CDR3 DNA follows: TGTGCCAGCAACCCGACAGGGGGCTATGGCTACACCTTC. Translating gives CASNPTGGYGYTF.

DNA of the CDR3: TGTGCCAGCAGTTACTCGGCGCAGGGGGCAGATACGCAGTATTTT. Translated: CASSYSAQGADTQYF. This chain links TRBV6-6 with TRBJ2-3; TRBD1 aligns across 7 bases. This CDR3 has 15 residues. Germline lookup yields CDR1 MNHNY and CDR2 SVGAGI (reference sequence). After removal of 0 bases from V and 4 bases from J, the junction contained 4 bases not matched to a gene.

The chain carries TRBV5-1 and TRBJ2-1; no definite D call. Germline V gene data show CDR1 as SGHRS and CDR2 as YFSETQ. V lost 4 bases and J lost 5, with 10 bases in between. The CDR3 spans 13 residues. The CDR3 bases are TGCGCCAGCAGCGGCCCCAACAACAATGAGCAGTTCTTC. Its protein product is CASSGPNNNEQFF.

The gene calls are TRBV2 and TRBJ2-1, with 8 positions matching TRBD2. Trimming took 6 bases from V and 7 from J; bases not matched to a gene: 14. Germline values: CDR1 SNHLY, CDR2 FYNNEI. This CDR3 has 16 amino acids. The CDR3 DNA follows: TGTGCCAGCAGAGGGGGGAGCGGGAGACACTGGAATGAGCAGTTCTTC. Translation: CASRGGSGRHWNEQFF.

The rearrangement uses TRBV28 and TRBJ2-7, with D uncertain. CDR3 length equals 12 residues. CDR1 and CDR2 (germline): MDHEN, SYDVKM. Trimming removed 7 bases from V and 6 bases from J, with 13 bases in between. CDR3 loop: CASTGRLGEQYF. The CDR3 nucleotides read TGTGCCAGCACGGGCCGTTTGGGCGAGCAGTACTTC.

This chain joins TRBV2 and TRBJ2-7, with D possibly TRBD1 on 5 matching bases. The germline V gene has CDR1 SNHLY and CDR2 FYNNEI. This CDR3 is 15 amino acids long. V lost 2 bases and J lost 3, with 14 bases in between. The CDR3 sequence: CASSEMVGQGYEQYF. CDR3 DNA: TGTGCCAGCAGTGAAATGGTAGGGCAGGGCTACGAGCAGTACTTC.

This clone was counted only a few times. The chain recombines TRBV2 with TRBJ2-1; the D is unclear. There are 12 residues in the CDR3. Germline loops: CDR1 SNHLY, CDR2 FYNNEI. The V end was cut by 4 bases, the J end by 4 bases, with 5 bases between. CDR3 DNA: TGTGCCAGCAGTGCCCGATACAATGAGCAGTTCTTC. It encodes CASSARYNEQFF.

The chain uses TRBV28 and TRBJ2-7; 7 nucleotides agree with TRBD1. Germline-derived CDR1 and CDR2 are MDHEN and SYDVKM. This CDR3 comprises 13 residues. V shed 5 bases and J 2 bases; nucleotides not matched to a gene: 3. The CDR3 sequence: CASSRDRPYEQYF. Written as DNA, the CDR3 is TGTGCCAGCAGTAGGGACAGACCCTACGAGCAGTACTTC.

This clone showed up just once. The rearrangement uses TRBV14 and TRBJ1-1, with 8 nucleotides matching TRBD1. In germline, CDR1 is SGHDN, CDR2 FVKESK. This CDR3 comprises 17 residues. V dropped 2 bases and J dropped 2; count of bases not matched to a gene: 10. The CDR3 spells CASSQPGQVGPNTEAFF. DNA for the CDR3: TGTGCCAGCAGCCAACCGGGACAGGTGGGGCCTAACACTGAAGCTTTCTTT.